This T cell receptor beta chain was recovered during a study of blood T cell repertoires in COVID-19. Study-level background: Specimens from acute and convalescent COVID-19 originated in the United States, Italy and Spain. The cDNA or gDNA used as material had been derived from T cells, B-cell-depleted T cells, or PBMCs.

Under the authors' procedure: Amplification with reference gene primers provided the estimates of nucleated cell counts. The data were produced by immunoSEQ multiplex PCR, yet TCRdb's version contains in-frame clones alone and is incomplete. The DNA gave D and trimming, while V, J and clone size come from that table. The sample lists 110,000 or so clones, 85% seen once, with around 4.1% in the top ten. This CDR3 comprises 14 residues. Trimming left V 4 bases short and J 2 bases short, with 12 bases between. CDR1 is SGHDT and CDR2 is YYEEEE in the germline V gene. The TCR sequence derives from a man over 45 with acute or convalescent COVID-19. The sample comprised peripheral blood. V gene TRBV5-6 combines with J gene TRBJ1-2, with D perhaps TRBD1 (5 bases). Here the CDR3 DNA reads TGTGCCAGCAGCGGCCGACAGCACAACTATGGCTACACCTTC. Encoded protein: CASSGRQHNYGYTF.